This is a list of T cell receptor beta chains from one sample in a study of cytomegalovirus exposure and HLA in healthy donors. Here immunoSEQ multiplex PCR was the method, and the copy in TCRdb shows in-frame clones only, minus some. The repertoire holds about 140,000 clones, roughly 70% seen once, with approximately 3% in the top ten. Sample: PBMCs. The receptors shown here come from a male donor in good health and CMV-seronegative. CDR3s include the opening cysteine and the closing phenylalanine or tryptophan. The D gene is left open where the match is weak. Only some rows state a clone size, as once, few, many or a class for expanded clones.

cdr3_aa,cdr3_nt,clone_size,d_call,v_call,j_call
CARSLVLAGTTGELFF,TGTGCCAGAAGCTTGGTTCTAGCGGGAACCACCGGGGAGCTGTTTTTT,few,TRBD2,TRBV5-3,TRBJ2-2
CAGQGGSYNEQFF,TGTGCCGGCCAGGGGGGTTCCTACAATGAGCAGTTCTTC,-,-,TRBV21-1,TRBJ2-1
CASTRRGDRVYEQYF,TGTGCCAGCACCCGGAGGGGAGACAGGGTATACGAGCAGTACTTC,-,-,TRBV6-6,TRBJ2-7
CASSTGTGDQPQHF,TGTGCCAGCAGTACCGGGACAGGGGATCAGCCCCAGCATTTT,-,TRBD1,TRBV5-8,TRBJ1-5
CAISEPTRGQETQYF,TGTGCCATCAGTGAGCCTACCAGGGGACAAGAGACCCAGTACTTC,-,-,TRBV10-3,TRBJ2-5
CSVGQGLYGYTF,TGCAGCGTCGGACAGGGTTTGTATGGCTACACCTTC,once,TRBD1,TRBV29-1,TRBJ1-2
CASSRQDGAGGSYEQYF,TGCGCCAGCAGCCGACAAGACGGGGCAGGGGGCAGCTACGAGCAGTACTTC,-,TRBD1,TRBV4-3,TRBJ2-7
CASSPSRQVFLSGNTIYF,TGTGCCAGCAGTCCCAGCCGACAGGTTTTCCTCTCTGGAAACACCATATATTTT,-,-,TRBV28,TRBJ1-3
CASSPGTSGRTQYF,TGTGCCAGCAGCCCCGGGACTAGCGGGAGGACGCAGTATTTT,few,TRBD2,TRBV14,TRBJ2-3
CASSQGLAEAFF,TGTGCCAGCAGCCAGGGGTTGGCCGAAGCTTTCTTT,-,-,TRBV6-5,TRBJ1-1
CASSLGLAGTGELFF,TGTGCCAGCAGCCTAGGACTAGCGGGAACCGGGGAGCTGTTTTTT,-,TRBD2,TRBV14,TRBJ2-2
CASSVATGRGEKLFF,TGTGCCAGCAGCGTAGCGACCGGGAGGGGGGAAAAACTGTTTTTT,-,-,TRBV9,TRBJ1-4
CASSFRGTEAFF,TGTGCCAGCAGTTTCCGAGGCACTGAAGCTTTCTTT,-,-,TRBV27,TRBJ1-1
CASSPLGRGNTEAFF,TGTGCCAGCTCACCACTTGGCAGGGGGAACACTGAAGCTTTCTTT,-,-,TRBV18,TRBJ1-1
CASSPPIGVSYEQYF,TGTGCCAGCTCACCACCAATCGGGGTCTCCTACGAGCAGTACTTC,few,-,TRBV18,TRBJ2-7
CASSSSGNYGYTF,TGTGCCAGCAGTTCGTCAGGGAACTATGGCTACACCTTC,-,-,TRBV27,TRBJ1-2
CASTPTSGGTRETQYF,TGTGCCAGCACCCCGACTAGCGGGGGGACGCGGGAGACCCAGTACTTC,once,TRBD2,TRBV6-6,TRBJ2-5
CASSLSALAGVGNTGELFF,TGCGCCAGCAGCCTCAGCGCACTAGCGGGAGTAGGGAACACCGGGGAGCTGTTTTTT,-,TRBD2,TRBV4-1,TRBJ2-2
CAWTRPGVATSYEQYF,TGTGCCTGGACACGGCCGGGAGTAGCGACGTCCTACGAGCAGTACTTC,-,-,TRBV30,TRBJ2-7
CASSDSGDSPLHF,TGTGCCAGCAGTGATAGTGGAGATTCACCCCTCCACTTT,-,-,TRBV6-1,TRBJ1-6
CASSQDETRGGIQYF,TGCGCCAGCAGCCAAGATGAAACAAGGGGAGGCATTCAGTACTTC,-,-,TRBV4-1,TRBJ2-4
CASSPRPSGWEGQYF,TGTGCCAGCAGCCCCAGGCCGTCGGGGTGGGAGGGGCAGTACTTC,-,TRBD2,TRBV7-6,TRBJ2-7
CASSLNGGSEAFF,TGTGCCAGCAGTTTAAATGGGGGGTCTGAAGCTTTCTTT,-,-,TRBV27,TRBJ1-1
CASSRLSQGTQYF,TGTGCCAGCAGCCGACTCTCCCAAGGGACCCAGTACTTC,-,-,TRBV7-9,TRBJ2-5
CASSLSGGTGELFF,TGTGCCAGCAGCTTATCAGGGGGCACCGGGGAGCTGTTTTTT,-,TRBD1,TRBV7-2,TRBJ2-2
CASSVKGSSGLGRNQPQHF,TGTGCCAGCAGCGTAAAGGGGTCCTCTGGTCTTGGACGGAATCAGCCCCAGCATTTT,-,-,TRBV9,TRBJ1-5
CSVYGTRDNEQFF,TGCAGCGTTTACGGGACTAGAGACAATGAGCAGTTCTTC,-,TRBD2,TRBV29-1,TRBJ2-1
CASSERGRGRTNEKLFF,TGTGCCAGCAGTGAAAGGGGGAGGGGAAGAACTAATGAAAAACTGTTTTTT,-,-,TRBV6-1,TRBJ1-4
CASSQDSEGSRGYTF,TGTGCCAGCAGCCAAGATTCCGAAGGGAGTAGGGGCTACACCTTC,-,-,TRBV4-2,TRBJ1-2
CASSTNGLAQSSYEQYF,TGCGCCAGCAGCACAAATGGACTAGCCCAGAGCTCCTACGAGCAGTACTTC,-,TRBD2,TRBV5-1,TRBJ2-7
CASSQRDTEAFF,TGTGCCAGCAGCCAGAGGGACACTGAAGCTTTCTTT,-,-,TRBV11-2,TRBJ1-1
CSAKTGGFYEQYF,TGCAGCGCAAAGACAGGGGGCTTCTACGAGCAGTACTTC,-,TRBD1,TRBV29-1,TRBJ2-7
CSVSIDRAGGYTF,TGCAGCGTATCTATTGACAGGGCGGGCGGCTACACCTTC,-,TRBD1,TRBV29-1,TRBJ1-2
CSVKSGTGNYEQYF,TGCAGCGTAAAATCGGGGACAGGGAACTACGAGCAGTACTTC,-,TRBD1,TRBV29-1,TRBJ2-7
CASSDSNRGYANGEAFF,TGTGCCAGCAGTGACTCGAACAGGGGGTATGCGAACGGTGAAGCTTTCTTT,few,TRBD1,TRBV6-4,TRBJ1-1
CASSEDRVWYEQYF,TGTGCCAGCAGTGAGGACAGGGTCTGGTACGAGCAGTACTTC,-,TRBD1,TRBV2,TRBJ2-7
CASSQAVIAGRWGTQYF,TGCGCCAGCAGCCAAGCAGTGATAGCGGGACGATGGGGGACGCAGTATTTT,-,TRBD2,TRBV4-1,TRBJ2-3
CAWSGTSGGGDADTQYF,TGTGCCTGGAGTGGGACTAGCGGGGGCGGGGATGCAGATACGCAGTATTTT,-,TRBD2,TRBV30,TRBJ2-3
CASSVAPSTDTQYF,TGTGCCAGCAGCGTAGCCCCGAGCACAGATACGCAGTATTTT,-,-,TRBV9,TRBJ2-3
CASGHGTGESDTQYF,TGTGCTAGTGGTCACGGGACAGGGGAGTCAGATACGCAGTATTTT,-,TRBD1,TRBV12-5,TRBJ2-3
CSAYLAGEQYF,TGCAGTGCTTATCTAGCAGGCGAGCAGTACTTC,-,-,TRBV20-1,TRBJ2-7
CASSEAGLAGVWGTDTQYF,TGTGCCAGCAGTGAAGCGGGACTAGCGGGGGTGTGGGGCACAGATACGCAGTATTTT,-,TRBD2,TRBV6-1,TRBJ2-3